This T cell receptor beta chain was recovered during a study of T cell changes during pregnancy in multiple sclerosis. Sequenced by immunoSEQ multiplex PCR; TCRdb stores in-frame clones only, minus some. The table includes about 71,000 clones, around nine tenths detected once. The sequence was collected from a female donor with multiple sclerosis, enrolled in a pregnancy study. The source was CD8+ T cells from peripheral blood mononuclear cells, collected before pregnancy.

The CDR3 sequence is CASSLLVGGYPEAFF. CDR3 nucleotide sequence: TGTGCCAGTAGCCTGCTAGTCGGGGGTTACCCTGAAGCTTTCTTT. This chain connects TRBV19 to TRBJ1-1, with D tentatively TRBD1 (5 bases). With 6 bases removed from V and 6 bases from J, the gap between germline ends came to 20 bases. This CDR3 is built from 15 residues. Germline V lookup: CDR1 LNHDA, CDR2 SQIVND (reference sequence).